This T cell receptor (beta chain) was sequenced for a study of cytomegalovirus exposure and HLA in healthy donors. The study, taken as a whole, reports: Clusters of TCRs from the first cohort tended to co-occur in the approximately 130 validation repertoires (as a later analysis found). The investigators catalogued 150 to 200 TCR beta chains as cytomegalovirus-associated. Cytomegalovirus status was reportedly diagnosed by the classifier with high sensitivity and specificity.

Notes on this clone: Its cognate antigen is unknown.

Sequenced by immunoSEQ multiplex PCR; TCRdb stores in-frame clones only, minus some. The sample carries 120,000 or so clones, more than 70% recorded once. Trimming took off 0 bases at V and 2 bases at J, with 9 bases between the two ends. The CDR3 runs 14 residues. Germline V gene sequence: CDR1 SGDLS, CDR2 YYNGEE. The rearrangement links TRBV9 to TRBJ2-7; D not resolved. The source of this sequence is a woman between 18 and 29 years old in good health and CMV-seronegative. Sequencing used PBMCs. The CDR3 here is CASSVDQVPYEQYF. In nucleotides, the CDR3 is TGTGCCAGCAGCGTAGACCAGGTTCCCTACGAGCAGTACTTC. Full variable domain (missing parts from reference TRBV9 and TRBJ2-7): DSGVTQTPKHLITATGQRVTLRCSPRSGDLSVYWYQQSLDQGLQFLIQYYNGEERAKGNILERFSAQQFPDLHSELNLSSLELGDSALYFCASSVDQVPYEQYFGPGTRLTVT.